One and the same sample provided the 17 T cell receptor beta chains below, sequenced in a study of Ad26.COV2.S vaccination and SARS-CoV-2 variants. Generated by immunoSEQ multiplex PCR, the TCRdb table keeps only in-frame clones and is missing some. The sample holds about 680,000 clones; about 90% are singletons and the top ten take around 1.4%. Treatment of the sample: approximately 18 received Ad26.COV2.S at low or high dose, single or two shots; 5 received placebo; per-sample allocation not given. Day 63 after the first vaccine or placebo injection was the time point for sampling. This sample comprised peripheral blood, obtained in a trial of Ad26.COV2.S vaccine versus placebo. These receptors were collected from a person aged 18 to 59 who received the Ad26.COV2.S COVID-19 vaccine or a placebo.

V usage is TRBV3-1 (or the pseudogene TRBV3-2) and J usage is TRBJ1-6; unclear D gene. The CDR3 runs to 14 residues. Germline values: CDR1 LGHDT, CDR2 YNNKEL (reference sequence). Trimming removed 6 bases from V and 6 bases from J, with 12 bases in between. DNA of the CDR3: TGTGCCAGCAGTCAAATCAGGACTAATTCACCCCTCCACTTT. This translates into CASSQIRTNSPLHF.

This chain uses TRBV5-1 with TRBJ2-2; 7 nucleotides align to TRBD2. Germline CDR1 SGHRS, CDR2 YFSETQ. The CDR3 is 14 amino acids. The V and J ends lost 2 bases and 6 bases, in that order; junction bases with no gene match: 4. The CDR3 protein is CASSFLGGSGELFF. In nucleotides, the CDR3 is TGCGCCAGCAGCTTCCTGGGAGGGTCCGGGGAGCTGTTTTTT.

V gene TRBV3-1 (or the pseudogene TRBV3-2) combines with J gene TRBJ1-2; D remains unclear. Trimming pared 0 bases from V and 3 bases from J, leaving 11 bases between. The germline V gene encodes CDR1 LGHDT and CDR2 YNNKEL (reference sequence). The CDR3 totals 15 residues. CDR3 protein: CASSQETPADYGYTF. In nucleotides, the CDR3 is TGTGCCAGCAGCCAAGAAACACCCGCGGACTATGGCTACACCTTC.

The chain combines TRBV11-2 with TRBJ2-1, with D maybe TRBD2 (7 bases). CDR1 and CDR2 from the germline V gene are SGHAT and FQNNGV. V was trimmed by 0 bases and J by 13 bases, leaving 13 bases between them. The CDR3 has 13 residues. CDR3 coding DNA: TGTGCCAGCAGCTTAGACTGGGGGGGGCGTCAGTTCTTC. Translated, it gives CASSLDWGGRQFF. The complete variable domain, with remaining parts taken from reference TRBV11-2 and TRBJ2-1, reads EAGVAQSPRYKIIEKRQSVAFWCNPISGHATLYWYQQILGQGPKLLIQFQNNGVVDDSQLPKDRFSAERLKGVDSTLKIQPAKLEDSAVYLCASSLDWGGRQFFGPGTRLTVL.

The V gene is TRBV18, the J gene TRBJ2-3; tentatively, D is TRBD1 (5 bases). The V end lost 6 bases, the J end lost 2 bases, and 6 bases lay between the germline ends. There are 12 residues in the CDR3. Germline V lookup: CDR1 KGHSH, CDR2 LQKENI. CDR3 protein: CASSGPTDTQYF. The CDR3 DNA reads as TGTGCCAGCTCGGGGCCCACAGATACGCAGTATTTT.

V usage is TRBV10-1 and J usage is TRBJ1-1; D unclear. Germline CDR1 is WNHNN and CDR2 is SYGVQD (reference sequence). This CDR3 is 14 amino acids long. V was trimmed by 0 bases and J by 1 base, leaving 6 bases between them. The CDR3 loop reads CASSESPGNTEAFF. The DNA of the CDR3 is TGCGCCAGCAGTGAGTCACCCGGGAACACTGAAGCTTTCTTT.

This rearrangement joins TRBV19 to TRBJ1-4, with 7 nucleotides matching TRBD1. Germline CDR1 and CDR2: LNHDA and SQIVND (reference sequence). With V trimmed by 7 bases and J by 4 bases, 6 bases remained unmatched. There are 14 residues in the CDR3. The CDR3 nucleotides are TGTGCCAGTACCCTGGGACAGCTTAATGAAAAACTGTTTTTT. Translating it yields CASTLGQLNEKLFF.

The chain recombines TRBV29-1 with TRBJ1-1; possibly TRBD1 for D (5 bases). CDR1 and CDR2 (germline): SQVTM, ANQGSEA. Deletions cut 7 bases from V and 3 bases from J, with 18 bases between. CDR3 length: 14 amino acids. The CDR3 sequence: CSGLKGLGHTEAFF. In DNA, the CDR3 is TGCAGCGGTCTCAAGGGGTTGGGGCACACTGAAGCTTTCTTT.

The gene calls are TRBV19 and TRBJ2-5; the D is unclear. Trimming took 1 base from V and 3 from J, leaving 9 bases between them. Germline-derived CDR1 and CDR2 are LNHDA and SQIVND (reference sequence). This CDR3 is built from 14 residues. CDR3 DNA sequence: TGTGCCAGTAGTATAGCAAGGAGAGAAGAGACCCAGTACTTC. It yields the protein CASSIARREETQYF.

The chain uses TRBV5-1 and TRBJ2-5; 7 bases align to TRBD2. The CDR3 consists of 15 residues. The V gene end was trimmed by 4 bases and the J gene end by 2 bases; junction bases not matched to a gene: 8. CDR1 and CDR2 (germline): SGHRS, YFSETQ. The CDR3 sequence: CASSLPTSPQETQYF. For the CDR3, the DNA is TGCGCCAGCAGCCTCCCGACTAGCCCTCAAGAGACCCAGTACTTC.

The rearrangement links TRBV6-6 to TRBJ2-7; D not certain. Germline CDR1 reads MNHNY; CDR2 reads SVGAGI (reference sequence). This CDR3 is 15 amino acids long. V lost 2 bases and J 3 bases, leaving 14 bases between the germline ends. For the CDR3, the DNA is TGTGCCAGCAGTTACGGAGACGGAGTTATCTACGAGCAGTACTTC. Translated: CASSYGDGVIYEQYF.

This chain uses TRBV19 with TRBJ2-2, with 11 bases aligning to TRBD2. In germline, CDR1 is LNHDA, CDR2 SQIVND (reference sequence). CDR3 length: 14 residues. V lost 5 bases to trimming and J lost 10 bases; unmatched junction nucleotides: 6. This CDR3 is CASSPRLAGLELFF. DNA for the CDR3: TGTGCCAGTAGTCCTCGACTAGCGGGGTTGGAGCTGTTTTTT.

The V gene is TRBV18, the J gene TRBJ2-5; TRBD1 matches at 7 bases. V dropped 3 bases and J dropped 3; count of bases not matched to a gene: 7. Germline CDR1 reads KGHSH; CDR2 reads LQKENI. This CDR3 comprises 15 residues. The CDR3 is CASSPYGTAEETQYF. The DNA of the CDR3 is TGTGCCAGCTCACCGTATGGGACAGCCGAAGAGACCCAGTACTTC.

The J gene is TRBJ2-1, the V gene TRBV3-1 (or the pseudogene TRBV3-2); 10 nucleotides align to TRBD2. Trimming cost V 1 base and J 8 bases; bases outside gene matches: 8. CDR3 length: 16 amino acids. CDR1 and CDR2 (germline): LGHDT, YNNKEL (reference sequence). CDR3 amino acids: CASSQGASGSTYEQFF. The DNA for the CDR3 is TGTGCCAGCAGCCAAGGGGCTAGCGGGAGTACGTATGAGCAGTTCTTC.

The V and J genes are TRBV3-1 (or the pseudogene TRBV3-2) and TRBJ2-7, with 11 bases identical to TRBD2. Germline V gives CDR1 LGHDT, CDR2 YNNKEL (reference sequence). This CDR3 spans 15 amino acids. V trimming: 4 bases; J trimming: 5 bases; junction bases outside the gene matches: 7. CDR3 bases: TGTGCCAGCAGCCCCCCAAGGGGACTAGCGGACGAGCAGTACTTC. Translating it yields CASSPPRGLADEQYF.

The J gene is TRBJ2-7, the V gene TRBV6-5; 14 bases align to TRBD2. J gave up 6 bases and V 2 bases, and 6 bases lay outside the gene matches. This CDR3 is built from 16 residues. Germline-derived CDR1 and CDR2 are MNHEY and SVGAGI. CDR3 nucleotides: TGTGCCAGCAGTTACCTCGGACTAGCGGGAGGATCCGAGCAGTACTTC. Residues: CASSYLGLAGGSEQYF.

The chain combines TRBV29-1 with TRBJ2-7; 12 bases are a match to TRBD2. The CDR3 covers 15 residues. V was pared by 3 bases and J by 6 bases, with 9 bases of the junction left unmatched. Germline loops: CDR1 SQVTM, CDR2 ANQGSEA. CDR3 nucleotide sequence: TGCAGCGTTGAGGGGGCTAGCGGGAGGGCCGGCGAGCAGTACTTC. Translated: CSVEGASGRAGEQYF.